Reported below is one T cell receptor beta chain. Antigen unknown. Notes on the study in general: Tumor memory CD4+ T cell TCR gene usage was found to cluster with blood and lymph node memory CD4+ cells and with lymph node naive CD4+ cells. Greatest tumor Treg TCR overlap was with tumor naive CD4+ cells.

Full-length variable regions came from constant-region reverse primers plus semi-nested Nested Universal Primer A PCR. A single record per CDR3 protein comes from TCRdb applying MiXCR to the 5' RACE reads. In the table there are around 50,000 distinct CDR3 sequences, about 26% of which are singletons. Cells sorted as Tregs were CD4+, CD25+ and CD127-/low. The V gene lost 10 bases and the J gene lost 3 bases, with 16 bases spanning the gap. The CDR3 sequence is 14 residues long. Germline-derived CDR1 and CDR2 are MNHNY and SVGAGI (reference sequence). The clonotype originates from a female donor with breast cancer. The sample consisted of tumor-infiltrating Tregs sorted from the breast tumor. The chain couples TRBV6-6 to TRBJ2-1, with D perhaps being TRBD1 or TRBD2 (5 bases each). The CDR3 nucleotides read TGTGCCACCCTTCTGGGGGAGAGCTACAATGAGCAGTTCTTC. Protein: CATLLGESYNEQFF.